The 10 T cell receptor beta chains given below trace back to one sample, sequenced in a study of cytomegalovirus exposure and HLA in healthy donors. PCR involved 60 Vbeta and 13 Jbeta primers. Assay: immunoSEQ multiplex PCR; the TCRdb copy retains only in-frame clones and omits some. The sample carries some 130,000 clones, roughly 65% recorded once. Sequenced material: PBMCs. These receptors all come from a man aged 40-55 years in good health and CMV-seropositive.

The CDR3 loop is CASRFRGGANTGELFF. The CDR3 nucleotides read TGTGCCAGCAGGTTTCGCGGGGGAGCGAACACCGGGGAGCTGTTTTTT. The genes are TRBV5-6 and TRBJ2-2; 7 nucleotides match TRBD2. The CDR3 consists of 16 residues. V gave up 5 bases and J gave up 0 bases; unmatched junction bases: 7. Germline values: CDR1 SGHDT, CDR2 YYEEEE.

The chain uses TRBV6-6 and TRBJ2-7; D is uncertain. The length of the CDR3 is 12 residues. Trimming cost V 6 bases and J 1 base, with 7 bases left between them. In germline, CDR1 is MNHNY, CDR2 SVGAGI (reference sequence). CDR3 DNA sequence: TGTGCCAGCAGCCTCGGGTCCTACGAGCAGTACTTC. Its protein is CASSLGSYEQYF.

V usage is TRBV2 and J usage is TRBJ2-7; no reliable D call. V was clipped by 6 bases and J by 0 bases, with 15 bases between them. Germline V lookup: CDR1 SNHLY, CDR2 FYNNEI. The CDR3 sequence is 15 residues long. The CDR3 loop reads CASSPVVSLSYEQYF. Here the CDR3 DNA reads TGTGCCAGCAGCCCGGTGGTAAGCCTCTCCTACGAGCAGTACTTC. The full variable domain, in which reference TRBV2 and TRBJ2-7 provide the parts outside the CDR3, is EPEVTQTPSHQVTQMGQEVILRCVPISNHLYFYWYRQILGQKVEFLVSFYNNEISEKSEIFDDQFSVERPDGSNFTLKIRSTKLEDSAMYFCASSPVVSLSYEQYFGPGTRLTVT.

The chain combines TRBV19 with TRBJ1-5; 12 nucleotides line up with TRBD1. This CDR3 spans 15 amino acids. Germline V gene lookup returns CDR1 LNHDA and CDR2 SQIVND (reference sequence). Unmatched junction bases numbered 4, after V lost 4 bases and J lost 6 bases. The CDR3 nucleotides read TGTGCCAGTAGTAGGGACAGGGGGCAAGTTCAGCCCCAGCATTTT. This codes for CASSRDRGQVQPQHF.

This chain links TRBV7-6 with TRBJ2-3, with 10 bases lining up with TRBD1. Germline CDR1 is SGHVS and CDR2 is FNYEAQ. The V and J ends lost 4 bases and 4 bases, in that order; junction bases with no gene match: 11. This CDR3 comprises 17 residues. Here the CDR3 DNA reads TGTGCCAGCAGCTCAGGGTGGGGGACAGGGGTCGCAGATACGCAGTATTTT. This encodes CASSSGWGTGVADTQYF.

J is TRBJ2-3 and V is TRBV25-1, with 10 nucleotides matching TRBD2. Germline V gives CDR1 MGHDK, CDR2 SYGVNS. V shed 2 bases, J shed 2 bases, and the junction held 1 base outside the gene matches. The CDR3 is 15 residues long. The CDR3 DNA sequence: TGTGCCAGCAGTGAACTAGCGGGAGCCACAGATACGCAGTATTTT. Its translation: CASSELAGATDTQYF.

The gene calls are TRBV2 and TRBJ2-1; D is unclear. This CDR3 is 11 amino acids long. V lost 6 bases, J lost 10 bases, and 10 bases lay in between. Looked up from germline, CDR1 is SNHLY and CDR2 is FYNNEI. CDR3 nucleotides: TGTGCCAGCAGCCCAAGCAGGGAGCAGTTCTTC. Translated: CASSPSREQFF. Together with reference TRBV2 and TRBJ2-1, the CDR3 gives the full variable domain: EPEVTQTPSHQVTQMGQEVILRCVPISNHLYFYWYRQILGQKVEFLVSFYNNEISEKSEIFDDQFSVERPDGSNFTLKIRSTKLEDSAMYFCASSPSREQFFGPGTRLTVL.

The CDR3 reads CASSAGPGREQYF. CDR3 bases: TGTGCCAGCAGCGCTGGGCCAGGGCGGGAGCAGTACTTC. J is TRBJ2-7 and V is TRBV11-3, with a possible D match to TRBD1 (5 bases). V was trimmed by 5 bases and J by 7 bases, leaving 15 bases between them. The CDR3 has 13 residues. The V gene's germline CDR1 is SGHNT and CDR2 YENEEA. The variable domain in full, completed from reference TRBV11-3 and TRBJ2-7, reads EAGVVQSPRYKIIEKKQPVAFWCNPISGHNTLYWYLQNLGQGPELLIRYENEEAVDDSQLPKDRFSAERLKGVDSTLKIQPAELGDSAVYLCASSAGPGREQYFGPGTRLTVT.

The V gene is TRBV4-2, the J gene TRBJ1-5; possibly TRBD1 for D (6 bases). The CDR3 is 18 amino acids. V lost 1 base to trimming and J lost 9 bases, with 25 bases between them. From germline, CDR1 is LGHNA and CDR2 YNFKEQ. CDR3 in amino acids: CASSQGIQGTERRGPQHF. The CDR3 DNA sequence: TGTGCCAGCAGCCAAGGGATTCAGGGGACCGAGCGGAGAGGGCCCCAGCATTTT.

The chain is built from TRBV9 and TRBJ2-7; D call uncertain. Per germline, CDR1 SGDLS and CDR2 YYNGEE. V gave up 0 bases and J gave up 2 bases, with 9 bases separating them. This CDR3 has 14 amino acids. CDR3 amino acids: CASSVALSTYEQYF. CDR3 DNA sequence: TGTGCCAGCAGCGTAGCCCTAAGTACCTACGAGCAGTACTTC. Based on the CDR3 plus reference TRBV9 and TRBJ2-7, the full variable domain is DSGVTQTPKHLITATGQRVTLRCSPRSGDLSVYWYQQSLDQGLQFLIQYYNGEERAKGNILERFSAQQFPDLHSELNLSSLELGDSALYFCASSVALSTYEQYFGPGTRLTVT.